A single sample gave rise to the 31 T cell receptor beta chains below, sequenced in a study of cytomegalovirus exposure and HLA in healthy donors. PCR primers comprised 60 Vbeta and 13 Jbeta primers. Measured with immunoSEQ multiplex PCR; TCRdb has only the in-frame clones, and not every one. Of about 200,000 clones listed, less than 85% are singletons. The specimen was PBMCs. The source is a man younger than 30 in good health and CMV-seronegative.

This chain joins TRBV2 and TRBJ2-7; a possible D gene is TRBD2 (6 bases). Germline V gene lookup returns CDR1 SNHLY and CDR2 FYNNEI. V lost 9 bases to trimming and J lost 0 bases, with 15 bases between them. The CDR3 has 14 residues. The CDR3 coding sequence is TGTGCCAGTTCCCGGGACTCGAACTCCTACGAGCAGTACTTC. It is translated as CASSRDSNSYEQYF.

This clone was observed a few times. The rearrangement uses TRBV11-1 and TRBJ2-7; a weak D match, TRBD2 (5 bases). This CDR3 comprises 14 residues. CDR1 and CDR2 (germline): SGHAT, FQDESV (reference sequence). With 0 bases removed from V and 0 bases from J, the gap between germline ends came to 6 bases. The CDR3, as DNA: TGTGCCAGCAGCTTAGCGGGAGTCTCCTACGAGCAGTACTTC. Translation gives CASSLAGVSYEQYF.

V and J are TRBV2 and TRBJ2-1; possibly TRBD1 for D (5 bases). The germline V gene encodes CDR1 SNHLY and CDR2 FYNNEI. This CDR3 is 14 amino acids long. Trimming removed 7 bases at V and 5 bases at J, with 15 bases between. CDR3 residues: CASTEAGQNNEQFF. CDR3 in DNA: TGTGCCAGCACCGAGGCCGGACAAAACAATGAGCAGTTCTTC.

V gene TRBV2 combines with J gene TRBJ2-7; tentatively, D is TRBD1 (6 bases). CDR3 size: 12 residues. Trimming took 5 bases from V and 6 from J, leaving 11 bases between them. Germline V lookup: CDR1 SNHLY, CDR2 FYNNEI. CDR3 amino acids: CASSFVGGEQYF. The CDR3 DNA reads TGTGCCAGCAGTTTCGTAGGGGGCGAGCAGTACTTC.

The chain recombines TRBV30 with TRBJ1-2; tentatively, D is TRBD1 (5 bases). The CDR3 totals 12 residues. Germline CDR1 and CDR2: GTSNPN and SVGIG (reference sequence). Trimming took off 8 bases at V and 4 bases at J, with 14 bases between the two ends. In DNA, the CDR3 is TGTGCCGAGAAGGGGTCGGGCTATGGCTACACCTTC. Translated, it gives CAEKGSGYGYTF.

J is TRBJ2-5 and V is TRBV6-1; 8 positions match TRBD1. This CDR3 is 14 amino acids long. Trimming at V came to 5 bases and at J to 2 bases, leaving 4 bases not matched to a gene. Germline-derived CDR1 and CDR2 are MNHNS and SASEGT. The CDR3 here is CASSIRGRQETQYF. Written as DNA, the CDR3 is TGTGCCAGCAGTATCAGGGGGCGGCAAGAGACCCAGTACTTC.

V and J are TRBV28 and TRBJ1-2, with D possibly matching TRBD1 (6 bases). Germline assignment: CDR1 MDHEN and CDR2 SYDVKM. The length of the CDR3 is 15 residues. The ends were cut back, 5 bases at V and 5 bases at J, with 18 bases in the middle. The CDR3 DNA sequence: TGTGCCAGCAGTCCTCCAGGGGAACCAGGGTATGGCTACACCTTC. It codes for CASSPPGEPGYGYTF.

The chain is built from TRBV18 and TRBJ1-6; no clear D gene. The CDR3 runs to 16 residues. Germline V CDR1 and CDR2: KGHSH, LQKENI. Trimming pared 1 base from V and 5 bases from J, leaving 12 bases between. CDR3 region: CASSPQDSTNNSPLHF. DNA for the CDR3: TGTGCCAGCTCACCACAGGACTCAACTAATAATTCACCCCTCCACTTT.

The V gene is TRBV7-2, the J gene TRBJ2-7, with D perhaps TRBD2 (5 bases). Trimming removed 4 bases from V and 1 base from J, with 14 bases in between. Germline values: CDR1 SGHTA, CDR2 FQGNSA. The CDR3 runs 15 residues. CDR3 nucleotides: TGTGCCAGCAGCTCGACGGGGATAAATTCCTACGAGCAGTACTTC. Its protein is CASSSTGINSYEQYF.

This chain connects TRBV5-1 to TRBJ1-1; 7 bases are a match to TRBD1. Germline values: CDR1 SGHRS, CDR2 YFSETQ. The CDR3 runs 15 residues. V was pared by 4 bases and J by 0 bases, with 6 bases of the junction left unmatched. CDR3 coding DNA: TGCGCCAGCAGCAGCCGGGACAGTATGAACACTGAAGCTTTCTTT. Protein sequence: CASSSRDSMNTEAFF.

The chain combines TRBV9 with TRBJ1-5; D remains unclear. The CDR3 loop spans 15 amino acids. V lost 2 bases, J lost 1 base, and 10 bases lay in between. CDR1 is SGDLS and CDR2 is YYNGEE in the germline V gene. CDR3 protein: CASSVLGGSNQPQHF. CDR3 sequence (DNA): TGTGCCAGCAGCGTTTTGGGAGGGAGCAATCAGCCCCAGCATTTT.

The chain uses TRBV7-2 and TRBJ2-1; 9 bases align to TRBD1. The CDR3 runs to 15 residues. J lost 4 bases, V lost 1 base, and 2 bases had no gene match. Germline assignment: CDR1 SGHTA and CDR2 FQGNSA. The CDR3 DNA reads TGTGCCAGCAGCTTAGATGGGACAGGGTACAATGAGCAGTTCTTC. It encodes CASSLDGTGYNEQFF.

The chain uses TRBV4-1 and TRBJ2-3, with D possibly being TRBD1 (6 bases). The CDR3 is 16 residues long. V shed 5 bases and J shed 2 bases, with 17 bases lying between them. Looked up from germline, CDR1 is MGHRA and CDR2 is YSYEKL. The CDR3 loop is CASSFRTVRFTDTQYF. The CDR3 DNA reads as TGCGCCAGCAGCTTCCGGACAGTGCGCTTCACAGATACGCAGTATTTT.

The chain employs TRBV7-2 and TRBJ2-5; 10 bases map to TRBD1. The CDR3 length is 19 residues. J gave up 5 bases and V 5 bases, and 20 bases lay outside the gene matches. Germline V CDR1 and CDR2: SGHTA, FQGNSA. In nucleotides, the CDR3 is TGTGCCAGCAGCACCAAACACCCCCCGGACAGGGGGTTAGGGGAGACCCAGTACTTC. Translation gives CASSTKHPPDRGLGETQYF.

The chain employs TRBV5-4 and TRBJ2-3, with a tentative D call TRBD2 (5 bases). Trimming stripped 0 bases from V and 2 bases from J, with 10 bases between. CDR3 length: 15 amino acids. The V gene's germline CDR1 is SGHNT and CDR2 YYREEE (reference sequence). The CDR3 here is CASSLAGRVTDTQYF. For the CDR3, the DNA is TGTGCCAGCAGCTTGGCCGGGCGGGTCACAGATACGCAGTATTTT.

This clone has just a few counts. The CDR3 sequence is CASSPGLAGGNNEQFF. Here the CDR3 DNA reads TGTGCCAGCAGCCCGGGACTAGCGGGAGGGAACAATGAGCAGTTCTTC. This sequence joins TRBV7-2 and TRBJ2-1, with 16 positions matching TRBD2. V shed 5 bases, J shed 5 bases, and the junction held 3 bases outside the gene matches. The CDR3 extends over 16 amino acids. The germline V gene encodes CDR1 SGHTA and CDR2 FQGNSA.

The rearrangement joins TRBV6-5 to TRBJ2-7; 8 bases agree with TRBD1. From germline, CDR1 is MNHEY and CDR2 SVGAGI. The CDR3 loop spans 15 amino acids. After removal of 7 bases from V and 2 bases from J, the junction contained 10 bases not matched to a gene. CDR3 in amino acids: CASTGQGASPYEQYF. The CDR3 DNA reads TGTGCCAGCACAGGCCAGGGGGCGTCTCCCTACGAGCAGTACTTC.

This clone has just one count. The chain is built from TRBV2 and TRBJ1-4, with D maybe TRBD1 (6 bases). Germline V lookup: CDR1 SNHLY, CDR2 FYNNEI. Trimming took off 7 bases at V and 4 bases at J, with 13 bases between the two ends. The CDR3 contains 14 residues. The CDR3 DNA is TGTGCCAGCAATTCGGACAGACATAATGAAAAACTGTTTTTT. Protein product: CASNSDRHNEKLFF.

V and J are TRBV7-3 and TRBJ2-5; a weak D match, TRBD2 (5 bases). The CDR3 totals 15 residues. Germline CDR1 and CDR2: SGHTA and FQGTGA. V was trimmed by 0 bases and J by 1 base, leaving 9 bases between them. The CDR3 DNA reads TGTGCCAGCAGCTTAACCGGGAACCGCCAAGAGACCCAGTACTTC. Residues: CASSLTGNRQETQYF.

The chain recombines TRBV5-1 with TRBJ2-7, with 11 bases fitting TRBD2. The CDR3 consists of 14 residues. The J segment lost 10 bases and the V segment lost 0 bases, leaving 6 bases of the junction unmatched. The V gene's germline CDR1 is SGHRS and CDR2 YFSETQ. The CDR3 loop is CASSLGLAGGPQYF. The CDR3, as DNA: TGCGCCAGCAGCTTGGGTCTAGCGGGAGGACCACAGTACTTC.

V gene TRBV19 combines with J gene TRBJ1-1; possible D gene TRBD1, 6 bases. Germline lookup yields CDR1 LNHDA and CDR2 SQIVND (reference sequence). The CDR3 spans 13 residues. V was pared by 8 bases and J by 1 base, with 11 bases between. The CDR3 DNA sequence: TGTGCCAGTCCCCGGGACAAGAACACTGAAGCTTTCTTT. It yields the protein CASPRDKNTEAFF.

This clone was seen once. The chain joins TRBV7-9 to TRBJ1-4; D might be TRBD1 (6 bases). Germline V gives CDR1 SEHNR, CDR2 FQNEAQ (reference sequence). Trimming shortened V by 7 bases and J by 8 bases, and 17 bases separated the two germline ends. CDR3 length: 14 residues. The CDR3 spells CASNDGRGAEKLFF. CDR3 bases: TGTGCCAGCAACGACGGACGGGGGGCGGAAAAACTGTTTTTT.

This rearrangement joins TRBV7-2 to TRBJ2-2, with 7 positions matching TRBD1. Per germline, CDR1 SGHTA and CDR2 FQGNSA. The CDR3 runs to 16 residues. The trim removed 4 bases at V and 5 bases at J, leaving 10 bases unmatched. The CDR3 loop reads CASSSRQGMGTGELFF. CDR3 DNA sequence: TGTGCCAGCAGCTCAAGACAGGGTATGGGGACCGGGGAGCTGTTTTTT. Drawing the rest from reference TRBV7-2 and TRBJ2-2, the complete variable domain is GAGVSQSPSNKVTEKGKDVELRCDPISGHTALYWYRQSLGQGLEFLIYFQGNSAPDKSGLPSDRFSAERTGGSVSTLTIQRTQQEDSAVYLCASSSRQGMGTGELFFGEGSRLTVL.

J is TRBJ2-4 and V is TRBV10-3, with D perhaps TRBD2 (6 bases). The V gene lost 11 bases and the J gene lost 8 bases, with 13 bases spanning the gap. Per the germline V gene, CDR1 is ENHRY and CDR2 is SYGVKD. The CDR3 consists of 11 residues. The CDR3, as DNA: TGTGCCGTGGGACTGGGAGACATTCAGTACTTC. Its translation is CAVGLGDIQYF.

The rearrangement uses TRBV6-1 and TRBJ1-5, with 9 bases identical to TRBD1. Trimming at V came to 6 bases and at J to 9 bases, leaving 12 bases not matched to a gene. The germline V gene encodes CDR1 MNHNS and CDR2 SASEGT. The CDR3 runs to 15 residues. The CDR3 sequence is CASSLTGTGHPPQHF. The CDR3 coding sequence is TGTGCCAGCAGCCTAACCGGGACAGGGCACCCGCCCCAGCATTTT.

The rearrangement links TRBV9 to TRBJ1-1, with no clear D. The germline gives CDR1 SGDLS, CDR2 YYNGEE. This CDR3 spans 14 amino acids. Trimming cost V 3 bases and J 0 bases, with 9 bases left between them. The CDR3 loop is CASSGDVMNTEAFF. CDR3 DNA: TGTGCCAGCAGCGGCGATGTAATGAACACTGAAGCTTTCTTT.

CDR3 nucleotide sequence: TGTGCCAGCAGCCTTTTGAGGCGTTCTGGCGGGGAGCTGTTTTTT. Its protein is CASSLLRRSGGELFF. The chain combines TRBV5-6 with TRBJ2-2; unclear D gene. Looked up from germline, CDR1 is SGHDT and CDR2 is YYEEEE. The CDR3 extends over 15 amino acids. V gave up 4 bases and J gave up 7 bases, with 17 bases separating them.

The chain joins TRBV2 to TRBJ2-7; TRBD1 aligns across 9 bases. Germline loops: CDR1 SNHLY, CDR2 FYNNEI. The CDR3 loop spans 14 amino acids. The ends lost 2 bases at V and 4 bases at J; junction bases unmatched: 3. CDR3 in DNA: TGTGCCAGCAGTGAAATGGGGACAGGGTACGAGCAGTACTTC. Translated: CASSEMGTGYEQYF.

CDR3 nucleotide sequence: TGTGCCAGCTCTTTGACTAGAACCCAACAAGAGACCCAGTACTTC. Residues: CASSLTRTQQETQYF. The V call is TRBV18, the J call TRBJ2-5; D may be TRBD2 (6 bases). Germline V gene sequence: CDR1 KGHSH, CDR2 LQKENI. This CDR3 is 15 amino acids long. Trimming cost V 6 bases and J 2 bases, with 16 bases left between them.

J is TRBJ1-3 and V is TRBV11-2; 11 bases are a match to TRBD1. J lost 5 bases, V lost 1 base, and 13 bases had no gene match. From germline, CDR1 is SGHAT and CDR2 FQNNGV. The CDR3 is 19 amino acids. As DNA, the CDR3 is TGTGCCAGCAGCTTAGTTCTTGGACAGGGGGCCGGTGGGAGAAACACCATATATTTT. Protein: CASSLVLGQGAGGRNTIYF.

This clone was recorded once. The chain couples TRBV5-1 to TRBJ1-1; 11 bases are shared with TRBD1. The CDR3 totals 16 residues. The germline CDR1 and CDR2 sequences are SGHRS and YFSETQ. Unmatched junction bases numbered 13, after V lost 5 bases and J lost 7 bases. This CDR3 is CASRTDRTGGVGEAFF. CDR3 DNA: TGCGCCAGCAGGACCGACCGGACAGGGGGCGTAGGTGAAGCTTTCTTT.